One and the same sample provided the 26 T cell receptor beta chains below, sequenced in a study of T cell repertoires in cytomegalovirus infection (dated by TCRdb to the late 2010s). Antigens of these TCRs are unknown. Sequenced on an Illumina HiSeq 1500. Using fastp at Q25 and MiXCR, TCRdb reprocessed the public reads and kept productive beta chains. Identical CDR3 proteins give one entry, which carries the most common genes and DNA. For this sample the table gives a few hundred thousand distinct CDR3 sequences, of which roughly a third were detected only once. The top ten clones comprise roughly a sixth of the sample. The sample's treatment or condition label is to be understood as: in vitro stimulation with specific CMV peptide epitopes to enrich CMV-specific T cells. Sequenced here: cultured PBMCs, sampled from culture after CMV antigen stimulation. These receptor sequences come from a human donor in good health (CMV status not recorded). Some clones in this sample may be carry-over from other donors' samples.

Many counts were recorded for this clonotype. The rearrangement joins TRBV7-2 to TRBJ2-1, with 8 bases aligning to TRBD2. The CDR3 runs to 15 residues. Germline V lookup: CDR1 SGHTA, CDR2 FQGNSA. J was trimmed by 4 bases and V by 3 bases; bases with no gene match: 5. The chain's CDR3 is CASSFWREEYNEQFF. In DNA form, the CDR3 reads TGTGCCAGCAGCTTTTGGCGGGAGGAATACAATGAGCAGTTCTTC.

This rearrangement joins TRBV11-3 to TRBJ1-4; 9 nucleotides agree with TRBD1. CDR3 length equals 18 residues. Germline values: CDR1 SGHNT, CDR2 YENEEA. The V and J ends lost 5 bases and 0 bases, in that order; junction bases with no gene match: 10. The CDR3 region has the DNA TGTGCCAGCAGCCCGGGACAGGGCCACGAGGCAACTAATGAAAAACTGTTTTTT. This sequence encodes CASSPGQGHEATNEKLFF.

With respect to this clonotype: This may be a read error: a much more frequent sequence differs by one nucleotide. The chain couples TRBV7-2 to TRBJ2-1, with 8 bases aligning to TRBD2. V was clipped by 6 bases and J by 4 bases; unmatched bases: 14. This CDR3 has 17 residues. Germline V lookup: CDR1 SGHTA, CDR2 FQGNSA. The CDR3 DNA follows: TGTGCCAGCAGGTTTGGGAATCCAGCGGGAGTATACAATGAGCAGTTCTTC. Protein: CASRFGNPAGVYNEQFF.

This rearrangement joins TRBV6-1 to TRBJ2-7, with D possibly matching TRBD1 (6 bases). In germline, CDR1 is MNHNS, CDR2 SASEGT. V lost 6 bases and J lost 1, with 13 bases in between. The CDR3 is 14 amino acids. DNA for the CDR3: TGTGCCAGCAGGAAAGGCAGGGGATCCTACGAGCAGTACTTC. As protein: CASRKGRGSYEQYF.

The sample holds one count of this clonotype. The genes are TRBV14 and TRBJ1-1; D gene unclear. The CDR3 covers 17 residues. Trimming pared 0 bases from V and 1 base from J, leaving 15 bases between. Germline values: CDR1 SGHDN, CDR2 FVKESK. The CDR3 region is CASSQDFSGLTNTEAFF. DNA of the CDR3: TGTGCCAGCAGCCAAGATTTCTCTGGCCTAACGAACACTGAAGCTTTCTTT.

The chain recombines TRBV12-3 or TRBV12-4 with TRBJ2-1; D is uncertain. The V end was cut by 9 bases, the J end by 8 bases, with 11 bases between. The CDR3 covers 11 residues. This CDR3 reads CASRAGYEQFF. Written as DNA, the CDR3 is TGTGCCAGTCGGGCTGGGTATGAGCAGTTCTTC.

The chain combines TRBV11-2 with TRBJ1-5, with D perhaps matching TRBD1 (6 bases). Per germline, CDR1 SGHAT and CDR2 FQNNGV. V was clipped by 8 bases and J by 7 bases, with 18 bases between them. The CDR3 is 14 amino acids. CDR3 sequence reads: CASRSRGEGQPQHF. The CDR3 DNA reads TGTGCCAGCCGATCGAGGGGGGAGGGACAGCCCCAGCATTTT.

The J gene is TRBJ1-3, the V gene TRBV3-1; no clear D. There are 15 residues in the CDR3. Germline CDR1 LGHDT, CDR2 YNNKEL (reference sequence). With 0 bases removed from V and 4 bases from J, the gap between germline ends came to 10 bases. CDR3 in DNA: TGTGCCAGCAGCCAAGATATGACTCCCGGAAACACCATATATTTT. Translating gives CASSQDMTPGNTIYF.

The chain employs TRBV4-1 and TRBJ1-2; unclear D gene. Trimming cost V 1 base and J 6 bases, with 12 bases left between them. CDR1 is MGHRA, CDR2 YSYEKL, per germline. The length of the CDR3 is 14 residues. The CDR3 region has the DNA TGCGCCAGCAGCCAAGTCGGCATCTTCGATGGCTACACCTTC. It specifies CASSQVGIFDGYTF.

The chain couples TRBV12-3 or TRBV12-4 to TRBJ2-1, with 8 bases identical to TRBD2. The V gene end was trimmed by 4 bases and the J gene end by 5 bases; junction bases not matched to a gene: 10. The CDR3 length is 16 residues. CDR3 amino acids: CASSSLGGERNNEQFF. The CDR3 coding sequence is TGTGCCAGCAGTTCCCTCGGGGGGGAGCGAAACAATGAGCAGTTCTTC.

This clonotype has a handful of counts. The gene calls are TRBV20-1 and TRBJ1-3; possibly TRBD1 for D (5 bases). The CDR3 extends over 13 amino acids. The germline V gene encodes CDR1 DFQATT and CDR2 SNEGSKA (reference sequence). The V gene lost 3 bases and the J gene lost 4 bases, with 10 bases spanning the gap. CDR3 DNA: TGCAGTGCTAGGGGGGGTTTGGGAAACACCATATATTTT. Its translation: CSARGGLGNTIYF.

J is TRBJ1-1 and V is TRBV29-1, with a tentative D call TRBD1 (5 bases). From germline, CDR1 is SQVTM and CDR2 ANQGSEA. The CDR3 sequence is 14 residues long. The V gene lost 3 bases and the J gene lost 5 bases, with 16 bases spanning the gap. The chain's CDR3 is CSVDRSGGGTEAFF. DNA for the CDR3: TGCAGCGTTGATCGGTCTGGGGGTGGGACTGAAGCTTTCTTT.

This clonotype was picked up a small number of times. The rearrangement joins TRBV18 to TRBJ2-1; the D gene is possibly TRBD1 (5 bases). V dropped 0 bases and J dropped 10 bases, with 10 bases sitting between them. Germline V gives CDR1 KGHSH, CDR2 LQKENI. The CDR3 covers 13 residues. The CDR3 nucleotides read TGTGCCAGCTCACCACCGACCAGGGCGGAGCAGTTCTTC. It translates to CASSPPTRAEQFF.

This clonotype was counted a few times. V and J are TRBV2 and TRBJ1-3, with no clear D. The CDR3 totals 15 residues. Germline V gene data show CDR1 as SNHLY and CDR2 as FYNNEI. V was shortened by 8 bases and J by 0 bases, with 14 bases between the two germline ends. This chain's CDR3 is CASVTGPNSGNTIYF. The CDR3 DNA reads TGTGCCAGCGTAACCGGACCCAACTCTGGAAACACCATATATTTT.

The chain is built from TRBV12-3 or TRBV12-4 and TRBJ2-1, with TRBD2 identical over 8 bases. V shed 5 bases and J 4 bases; nucleotides not matched to a gene: 7. The CDR3 is 15 residues long. The CDR3 nucleotides are TGTGCCAGCAGTCCCCAGCGGGGGATTTACAATGAGCAGTTCTTC. It codes for CASSPQRGIYNEQFF.

This chain uses TRBV15 with TRBJ1-1; D not certain. This CDR3 has 16 residues. V was cut by 0 bases and J by 0 bases, with 11 bases left in between. CDR1 and CDR2 from the germline V gene are LNHNV and YYDKDF (reference sequence). Here the CDR3 reads CATSRDISTVNTEAFF. CDR3 bases: TGTGCCACCAGCAGAGACATTAGTACTGTGAACACTGAAGCTTTCTTT.

The chain couples TRBV19 to TRBJ2-1; D gene uncertain. Germline values: CDR1 LNHDA, CDR2 SQIVND (reference sequence). V was shortened by 0 bases and J by 0 bases, with 9 bases between the two germline ends. CDR3 length equals 16 residues. The chain's CDR3 is CASSIDEASSYNEQFF. In nucleotides, the CDR3 is TGTGCCAGTAGTATAGACGAGGCGAGCTCCTACAATGAGCAGTTCTTC.

This chain joins TRBV7-6 and TRBJ2-5, with a tentative D call TRBD1 (6 bases). Germline V CDR1 and CDR2: SGHVS, FNYEAQ. The CDR3 runs 14 residues. The V and J ends lost 3 bases and 5 bases respectively, with 13 bases between them. The CDR3 DNA sequence: TGTGCCAGCAGCTTTATAAGGGGGACGGAGACCCAGTACTTC. This gives the protein CASSFIRGTETQYF. The full variable domain, rest sourced from reference TRBV7-6 and TRBJ2-5, is GAGVSQSPRYKVTKRGQDVALRCDPISGHVSLYWYRQALGQGPEFLTYFNYEAQQDKSGLPNDRFSAERPEGSISTLTIQRTEQRDSAMYRCASSFIRGTETQYFGPGTRLLVL.

The gene calls are TRBV6-5 and TRBJ2-3; 7 nucleotides agree with TRBD1. The CDR3 spans 14 residues. Trimming took 6 bases from V and 0 from J; bases not matched to a gene: 3. CDR1 and CDR2 (germline): MNHEY, SVGAGI. CDR3 protein: CASRATGSTDTQYF. CDR3 nucleotides: TGTGCCAGCAGGGCGACAGGGAGCACAGATACGCAGTATTTT.

This clonotype came up a few times. The chain joins TRBV4-1 to TRBJ2-7, with TRBD2 identical over 11 bases. With V trimmed by 0 bases and J by 6 bases, 7 bases remained unmatched. CDR1 MGHRA and CDR2 YSYEKL come from the germline V gene. The CDR3 runs to 16 residues. Written as DNA, the CDR3 is TGCGCCAGCAGCCAAGATCCCTCAACTAGCGGGAGCGAGCAGTACGTC. It specifies CASSQDPSTSGSEQYV.

This chain links TRBV24-1 with TRBJ2-3, with D unclear. Deletions cut 4 bases from V and 7 bases from J, with 11 bases between. Germline loops: CDR1 KGHDR, CDR2 SFDVKD. The CDR3 spans 13 residues. CDR3 sequence (DNA): TGTGCCACCAGTGACTCCGGCCGGTATACGCAGTATTTT. It specifies CATSDSGRYTQYF.

The chain recombines TRBV6-5 with TRBJ2-3; perhaps TRBD2 as D (7 bases). This CDR3 is built from 19 residues. CDR1 and CDR2 from the germline V gene are MNHEY and SVGAGI. The V gene lost 2 bases and the J gene lost 3 bases, with 24 bases spanning the gap. CDR3 in amino acids: CASSYSSPVGGGVTDTQYF. The CDR3, as DNA: TGTGCCAGCAGTTACAGTTCACCGGTGGGCGGGGGCGTTACAGATACGCAGTATTTT.

This clonotype was picked up many times. The chain combines TRBV7-2 with TRBJ2-5; TRBD1 aligns across 8 bases. Trimming removed 5 bases from V and 3 bases from J; junction bases left unmatched: 5. Germline V gives CDR1 SGHTA, CDR2 FQGNSA. The CDR3 is made up of 14 amino acids. This chain's CDR3 is CASSRGQAKETQYF. CDR3 sequence (DNA): TGTGCCAGCAGCAGGGGACAGGCGAAAGAGACCCAGTACTTC.

This clonotype was detected only once. The genes are TRBV6-6 and TRBJ1-1; D unclear. This CDR3 contains 21 residues. Trimming stripped 0 bases from V and 4 bases from J, with 30 bases between. Germline CDR1 is MNHNY and CDR2 is SVGAGI (reference sequence). The CDR3 reads CASSYSDAFQDPTLPGTEAFF. The CDR3 DNA follows: TGTGCCAGCAGTTACTCAGACGCCTTTCAGGATCCAACACTCCCCGGCACTGAAGCTTTCTTT.

This clonotype was counted only a few times. This chain links TRBV7-2 with TRBJ1-2, with D possibly matching TRBD1 (5 bases). Trimming pared 3 bases from V and 4 bases from J, leaving 9 bases between. The CDR3 covers 13 residues. From germline, CDR1 is SGHTA and CDR2 FQGNSA. CDR3 region: CASSFRGPYGYTF. Here the CDR3 DNA reads TGTGCCAGCAGCTTTAGGGGACCCTATGGCTACACCTTC.

This clonotype came up a few times. The chain joins TRBV12-5 to TRBJ1-2, with D perhaps matching TRBD1 (5 bases). The CDR3 runs 15 residues. Trimming removed 2 bases from V and 3 bases from J, with 13 bases in between. CDR1 is LGHNT, CDR2 FRNRAP, per germline. CDR3 in DNA: TGTGCTAGTGGTTTGACTCAGGACACCCACTATGGCTACACCTTC. It is translated as CASGLTQDTHYGYTF. Full variable domain (missing parts from reference TRBV12-5 and TRBJ1-2): DARVTQTPRHKVTEMGQEVTMRCQPILGHNTVFWYRQTMMQGLELLAYFRNRAPLDDSGMPKDRFSAEMPDATLATLKIQPSEPRDSAVYFCASGLTQDTHYGYTFGSGTRLTVV.